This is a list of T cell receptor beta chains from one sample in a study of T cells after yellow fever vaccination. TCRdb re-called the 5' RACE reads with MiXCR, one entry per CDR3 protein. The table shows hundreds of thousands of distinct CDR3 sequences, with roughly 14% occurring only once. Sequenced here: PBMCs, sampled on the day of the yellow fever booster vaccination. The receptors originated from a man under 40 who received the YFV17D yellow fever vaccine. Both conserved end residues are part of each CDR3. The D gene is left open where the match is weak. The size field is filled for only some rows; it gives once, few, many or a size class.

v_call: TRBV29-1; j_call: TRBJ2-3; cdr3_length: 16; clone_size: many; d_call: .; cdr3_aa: CSVDRPGLGSTDTQYF; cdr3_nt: TGCAGCGTTGACAGACCTGGACTGGGGAGCACAGATACGCAGTATTTT
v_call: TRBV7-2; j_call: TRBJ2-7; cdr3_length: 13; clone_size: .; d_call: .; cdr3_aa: CASSIRVAYEQYF; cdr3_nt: TGTGCCAGCAGCATAAGGGTGGCCTACGAGCAGTACTTC
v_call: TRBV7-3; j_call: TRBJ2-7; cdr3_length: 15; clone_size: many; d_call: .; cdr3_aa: CASSSAGLSSYEQYF; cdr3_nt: TGTGCCAGCAGCTCAGCCGGACTATCCTCCTACGAGCAGTACTTC
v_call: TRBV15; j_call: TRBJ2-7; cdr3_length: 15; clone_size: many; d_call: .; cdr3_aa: CATTRTSLGSDEQYF; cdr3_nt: TGTGCCACCACCCGGACCTCCCTGGGTTCCGACGAGCAGTACTTC
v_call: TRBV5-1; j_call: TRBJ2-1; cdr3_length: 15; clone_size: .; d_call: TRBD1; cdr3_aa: CASSSDRPALGEQFF; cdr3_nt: TGCGCCAGCAGCTCGGACAGGCCCGCTCTTGGGGAGCAGTTCTTC
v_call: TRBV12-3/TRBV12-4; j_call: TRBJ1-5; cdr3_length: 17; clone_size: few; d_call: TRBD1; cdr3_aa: CASSLEWDRSGNQPQHF; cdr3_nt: TGTGCCAGCAGTTTAGAATGGGACAGATCGGGCAATCAGCCCCAGCATTTT
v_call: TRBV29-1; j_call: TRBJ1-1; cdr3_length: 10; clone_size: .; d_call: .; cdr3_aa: CSGKITEAFF; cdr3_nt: TGCAGCGGTAAGATCACTGAAGCTTTCTTT
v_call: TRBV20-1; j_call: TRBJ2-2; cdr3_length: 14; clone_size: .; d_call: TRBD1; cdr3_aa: CSAPGQGKSGELFF; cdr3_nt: TGCAGTGCCCCGGGACAGGGGAAATCCGGGGAGCTGTTTTTT
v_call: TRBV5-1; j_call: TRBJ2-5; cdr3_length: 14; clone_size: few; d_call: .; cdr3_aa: CASSPGPGRETQYF; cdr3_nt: TGCGCCAGCAGCCCGGGACCTGGAAGAGAGACCCAGTACTTC
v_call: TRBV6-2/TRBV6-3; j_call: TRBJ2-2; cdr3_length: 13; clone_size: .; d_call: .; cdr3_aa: CASSGSRVGELFF; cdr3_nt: TGTGCCAGCAGTGGATCTAGGGTCGGGGAGCTGTTTTTT
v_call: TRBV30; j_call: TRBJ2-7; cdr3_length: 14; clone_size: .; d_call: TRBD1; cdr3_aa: CAWNFRTGTYEQYF; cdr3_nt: TGTGCCTGGAATTTCAGGACAGGGACCTACGAGCAGTACTTC
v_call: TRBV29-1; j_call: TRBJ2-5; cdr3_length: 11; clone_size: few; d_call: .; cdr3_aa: CSSLNWETQYF; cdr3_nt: TGCAGCTCCCTCAATTGGGAGACCCAGTACTTC
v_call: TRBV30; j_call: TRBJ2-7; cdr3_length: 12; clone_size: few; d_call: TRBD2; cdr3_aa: CAWSMGGSEQYF; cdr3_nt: TGTGCCTGGAGTATGGGGGGGAGCGAGCAGTACTTC
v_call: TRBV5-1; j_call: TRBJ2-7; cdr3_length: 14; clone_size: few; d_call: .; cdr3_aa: CASREVNPSSVQYF; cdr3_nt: TGCGCCAGCAGGGAGGTTAATCCCTCCTCCGTGCAGTACTTC
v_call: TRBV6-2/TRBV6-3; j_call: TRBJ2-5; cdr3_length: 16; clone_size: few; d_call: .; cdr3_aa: CASSYLSIPGEKTQYF; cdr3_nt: TGTGCCAGCAGTTACCTTTCGATCCCAGGGGAAAAGACCCAGTACTTC
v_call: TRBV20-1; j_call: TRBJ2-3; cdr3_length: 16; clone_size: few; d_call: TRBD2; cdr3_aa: CCATSGLAGRADTQYF; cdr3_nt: TGCTGTGCTACCTCGGGCTTAGCGGGGCGGGCAGATACGCAGTATTTT
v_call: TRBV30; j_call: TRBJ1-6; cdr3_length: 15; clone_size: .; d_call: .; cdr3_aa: CAWRLGSSYNSPLHF; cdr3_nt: TGTGCCTGGAGGCTGGGGAGCTCCTATAATTCACCCCTCCACTTT
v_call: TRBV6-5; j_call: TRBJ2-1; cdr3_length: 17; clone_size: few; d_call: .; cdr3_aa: CASSYSMLSDNYNEQFF; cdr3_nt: TGTGCCAGCAGTTACTCGATGCTTTCGGACAACTACAATGAGCAGTTCTTC
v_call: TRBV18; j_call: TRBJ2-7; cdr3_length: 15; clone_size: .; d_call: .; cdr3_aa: CASSPPSGTHYEQYF; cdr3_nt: TGTGCCAGCTCACCACCTTCGGGGACTCACTACGAGCAGTACTTC
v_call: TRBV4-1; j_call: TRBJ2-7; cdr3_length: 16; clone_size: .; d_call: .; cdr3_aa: CASSQDLIVSLYEQYF; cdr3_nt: TGCGCCAGCAGCCAAGACCTTATTGTCAGCCTCTACGAGCAGTACTTC
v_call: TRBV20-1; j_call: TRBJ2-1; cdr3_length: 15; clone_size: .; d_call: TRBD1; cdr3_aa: CSALGTVISYNEQFF; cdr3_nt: TGCAGTGCTCTCGGGACAGTTATATCCTACAATGAGCAGTTCTTC
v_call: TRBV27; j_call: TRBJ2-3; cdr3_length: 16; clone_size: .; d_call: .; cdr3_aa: CASSLYRESSTDTQYF; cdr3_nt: TGTGCCAGCAGTTTATACAGGGAATCAAGCACAGATACGCAGTATTTT
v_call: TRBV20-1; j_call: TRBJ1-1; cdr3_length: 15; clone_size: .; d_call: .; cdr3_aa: CSATLEVWGSTEAFF; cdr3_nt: TGCAGTGCTACCCTGGAGGTGTGGGGCAGCACTGAAGCTTTCTTT
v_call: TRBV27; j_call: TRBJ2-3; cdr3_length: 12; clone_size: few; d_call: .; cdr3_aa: CASSLQGNTQYF; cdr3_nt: TGTGCCAGCAGTTTACAGGGTAATACGCAGTATTTT
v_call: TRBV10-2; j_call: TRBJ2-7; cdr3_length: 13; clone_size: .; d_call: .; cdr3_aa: CASTSESPHEQYF; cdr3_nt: TGCGCCAGCACTTCGGAGTCCCCCCACGAGCAGTACTTC
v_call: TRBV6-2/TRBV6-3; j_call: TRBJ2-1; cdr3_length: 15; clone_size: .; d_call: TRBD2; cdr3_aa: CASSSSGTTPYEQFF; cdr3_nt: TGTGCCAGCAGTTCCTCCGGGACTACCCCGTACGAGCAGTTCTTC
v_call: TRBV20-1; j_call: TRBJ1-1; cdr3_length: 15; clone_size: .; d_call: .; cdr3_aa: CSARAGGRRHTEAFF; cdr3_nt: TGCAGTGCTAGAGCTGGGGGCAGGCGCCACACTGAAGCTTTCTTT
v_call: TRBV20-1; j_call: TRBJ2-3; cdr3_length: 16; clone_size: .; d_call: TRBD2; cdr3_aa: CSARDPRAGDSYTQYF; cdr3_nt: TGCAGTGCTAGAGATCCTCGAGCGGGAGATTCCTATACGCAGTATTTT
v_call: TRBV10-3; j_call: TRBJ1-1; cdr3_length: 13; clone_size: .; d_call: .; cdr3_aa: CATGMGLNTEAFF; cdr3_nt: TGTGCCACCGGGATGGGACTGAACACTGAAGCTTTCTTT
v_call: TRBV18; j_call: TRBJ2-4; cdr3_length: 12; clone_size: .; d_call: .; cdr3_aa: CASSRAENVQYF; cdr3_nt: TGTGCCAGCTCACGAGCAGAAAACGTTCAGTACTTC
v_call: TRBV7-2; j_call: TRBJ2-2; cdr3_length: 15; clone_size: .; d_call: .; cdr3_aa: CASSSGAANTGELFF; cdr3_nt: TGTGCCAGCAGCTCCGGGGCGGCAAACACCGGGGAGCTGTTTTTT
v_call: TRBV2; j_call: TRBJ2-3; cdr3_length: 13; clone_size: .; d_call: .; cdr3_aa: CASRGGGQPTQYF; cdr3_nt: TGTGCCAGCAGAGGGGGAGGACAGCCTACGCAGTATTTT
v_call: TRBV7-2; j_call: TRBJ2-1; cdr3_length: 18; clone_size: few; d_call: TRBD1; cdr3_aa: CASSLPTTRGQGGNEQFF; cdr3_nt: TGTGCCAGCAGCTTACCGACAACGAGAGGACAGGGGGGCAATGAGCAGTTCTTC
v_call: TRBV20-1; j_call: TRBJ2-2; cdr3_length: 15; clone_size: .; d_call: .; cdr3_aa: CSARDFGGRAGELFF; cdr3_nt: TGCAGTGCTAGAGATTTCGGAGGCCGCGCCGGGGAGCTGTTTTTT
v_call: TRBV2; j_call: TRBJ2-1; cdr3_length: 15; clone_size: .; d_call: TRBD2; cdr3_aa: CASSEGREAINEQFF; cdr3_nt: TGTGCCAGCAGTGAAGGGCGGGAGGCCATAAATGAGCAGTTCTTC
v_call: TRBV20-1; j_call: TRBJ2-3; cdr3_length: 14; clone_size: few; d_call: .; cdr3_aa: CSASLRYDTDTQYF; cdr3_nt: TGCAGTGCTAGTTTGCGGTATGACACAGATACGCAGTATTTT
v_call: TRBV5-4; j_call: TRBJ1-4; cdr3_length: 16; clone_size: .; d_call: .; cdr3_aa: CASSPGGSTGNEKLFF; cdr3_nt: TGTGCCAGCAGCCCGGGAGGATCGACTGGAAATGAAAAACTGTTTTTT
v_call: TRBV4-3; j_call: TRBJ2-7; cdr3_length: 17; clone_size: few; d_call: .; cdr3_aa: CASSQDPWGSSSYEQYF; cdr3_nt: TGCGCCAGCAGCCAAGATCCCTGGGGCAGTAGCTCCTACGAGCAGTACTTC
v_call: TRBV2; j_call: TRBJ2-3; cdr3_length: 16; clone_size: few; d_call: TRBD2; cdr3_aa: CASSEMAGGPTDTQYF; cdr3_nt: TGTGCCAGCAGTGAAATGGCGGGAGGGCCCACAGATACGCAGTATTTT
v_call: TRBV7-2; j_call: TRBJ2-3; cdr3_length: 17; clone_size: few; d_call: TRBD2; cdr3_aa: CASSSILSGRARDTQYF; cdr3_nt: TGTGCCAGCAGCTCCATTCTTAGCGGGAGGGCCCGAGATACGCAGTATTTT
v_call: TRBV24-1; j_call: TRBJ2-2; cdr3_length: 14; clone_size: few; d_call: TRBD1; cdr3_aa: CATSDSTGSGELFF; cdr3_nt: TGTGCCACCAGTGATTCGACAGGGTCCGGGGAGCTGTTTTTT
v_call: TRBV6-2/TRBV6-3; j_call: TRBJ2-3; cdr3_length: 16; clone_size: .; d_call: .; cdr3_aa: CASTTMGGGRTDTQYF; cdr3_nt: TGTGCCAGCACCACCATGGGGGGGGGGCGAACAGATACGCAGTATTTT